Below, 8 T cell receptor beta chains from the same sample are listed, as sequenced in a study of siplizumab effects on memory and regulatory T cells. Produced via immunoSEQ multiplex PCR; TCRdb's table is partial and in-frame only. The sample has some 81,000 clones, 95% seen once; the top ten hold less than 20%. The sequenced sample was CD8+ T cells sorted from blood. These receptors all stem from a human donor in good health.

The DNA for the CDR3 is TGTGCCAGCAGCCAATTCCGTTATGGGGCAGAATATGGCTACACCTTC. Translated: CASSQFRYGAEYGYTF. The gene calls are TRBV14 and TRBJ1-2; a weak D match, TRBD1 (5 bases). Germline lookup yields CDR1 SGHDN and CDR2 FVKESK. The CDR3 length is 16 residues. The V and J ends lost 2 bases and 5 bases respectively, with 18 bases between them.

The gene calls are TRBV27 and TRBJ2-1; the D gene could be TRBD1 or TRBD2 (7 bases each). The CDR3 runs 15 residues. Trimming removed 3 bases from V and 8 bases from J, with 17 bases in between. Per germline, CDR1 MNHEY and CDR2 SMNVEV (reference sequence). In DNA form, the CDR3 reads TGTGCCAGCAGTTTTTTGGGAGGGGGCGCGGATGAGCAGTTCTTC. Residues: CASSFLGGGADEQFF.

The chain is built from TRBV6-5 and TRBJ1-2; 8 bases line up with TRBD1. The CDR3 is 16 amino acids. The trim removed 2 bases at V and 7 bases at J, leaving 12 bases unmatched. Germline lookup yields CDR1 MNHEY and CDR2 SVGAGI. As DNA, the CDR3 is TGTGCCAGCAGTTACCGACAGGGGCGGATATTCGTTGGCTACACCTTC. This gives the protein CASSYRQGRIFVGYTF.

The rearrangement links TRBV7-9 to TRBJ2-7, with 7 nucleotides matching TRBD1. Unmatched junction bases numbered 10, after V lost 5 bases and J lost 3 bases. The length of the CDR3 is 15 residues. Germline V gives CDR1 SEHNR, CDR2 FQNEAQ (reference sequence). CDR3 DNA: TGTGCCAGCAGCCAGAAGACAGGGTCCCTCTACGAGCAGTACTTC. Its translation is CASSQKTGSLYEQYF.

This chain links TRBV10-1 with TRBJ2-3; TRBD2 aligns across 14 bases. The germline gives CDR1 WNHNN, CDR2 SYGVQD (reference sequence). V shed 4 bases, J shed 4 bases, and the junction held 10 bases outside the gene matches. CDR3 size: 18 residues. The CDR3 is CASSAGTSGSGVPDTQYF. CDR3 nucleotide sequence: TGCGCCAGCAGTGCCGGGACTAGCGGGAGTGGGGTTCCAGATACGCAGTATTTT.

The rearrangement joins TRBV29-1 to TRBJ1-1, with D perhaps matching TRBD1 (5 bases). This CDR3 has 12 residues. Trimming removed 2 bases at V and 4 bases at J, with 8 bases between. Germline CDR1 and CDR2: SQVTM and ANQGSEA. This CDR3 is CSVEWGSTEAFF. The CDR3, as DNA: TGCAGCGTTGAATGGGGGTCCACTGAAGCTTTCTTT.

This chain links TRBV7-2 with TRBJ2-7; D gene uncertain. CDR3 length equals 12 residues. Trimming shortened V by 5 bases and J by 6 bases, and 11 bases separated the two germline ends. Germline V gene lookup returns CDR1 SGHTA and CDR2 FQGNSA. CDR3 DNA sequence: TGTGCCAGCAGCACCGACTCGTTCGAGCAGTACTTC. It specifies CASSTDSFEQYF. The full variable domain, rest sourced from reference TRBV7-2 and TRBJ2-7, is GAGVSQSPSNKVTEKGKDVELRCDPISGHTALYWYRQSLGQGLEFLIYFQGNSAPDKSGLPSDRFSAERTGGSVSTLTIQRTQQEDSAVYLCASSTDSFEQYFGPGTRLTVT.

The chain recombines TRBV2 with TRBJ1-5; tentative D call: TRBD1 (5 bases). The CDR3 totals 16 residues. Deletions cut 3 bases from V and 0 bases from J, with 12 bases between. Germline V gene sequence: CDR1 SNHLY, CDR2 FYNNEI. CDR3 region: CASSESGLYSNQPQHF. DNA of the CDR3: TGTGCCAGCAGTGAGTCGGGACTATATAGCAATCAGCCCCAGCATTTT. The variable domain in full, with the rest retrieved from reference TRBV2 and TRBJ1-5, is EPEVTQTPSHQVTQMGQEVILRCVPISNHLYFYWYRQILGQKVEFLVSFYNNEISEKSEIFDDQFSVERPDGSNFTLKIRSTKLEDSAMYFCASSESGLYSNQPQHFGDGTRLSIL.